The 11 T cell receptor beta chains in this list originate from one sample, sequenced in a study of technical replicates of blood from a few donors listed by TCRdb under 2017. Receptor amplification or capture employed the immunoSEQ multiplex PCR assay. Entries here come from immuneACCESS through TCRdb and include only in-frame sequences with V and J called. Some clones fail to appear in such tables; in the studies checked, an unresolved V gene covers under half of the shortfall, and the cause of the remainder is unknown. The sample table records roughly 74,000 clones; about 91% of these occur just once. The ten largest clones take up around 0.37% of the sample. Sequencing was performed on T cells isolated from PBMCs. The source of these receptors is a human donor in good health.

This sequence joins TRBV11-2 and TRBJ1-2, with D uncertain. In germline, CDR1 is SGHAT, CDR2 FQNNGV. The CDR3 sequence is 12 residues long. Deletions cut 5 bases from V and 7 bases from J, with 11 bases between. The CDR3: CASSINSRGYTF. For the CDR3, the DNA is TGTGCCAGCAGCATAAACAGTCGTGGCTACACCTTC.

This sequence joins TRBV5-1 and TRBJ2-7; 11 nucleotides agree with TRBD2. Per the germline V gene, CDR1 is SGHRS and CDR2 is YFSETQ. V was pared by 8 bases and J by 5 bases, with 9 bases of the junction left unmatched. This CDR3 is 14 amino acids long. The CDR3 is CASRETSGTHEQYF. The DNA of the CDR3 is TGCGCCAGTAGGGAGACTAGCGGGACTCACGAGCAGTACTTC.

This clone has only one observation. This chain uses TRBV30 with TRBJ2-7; D is uncertain. This CDR3 has 16 residues. CDR1 is GTSNPN and CDR2 is SVGIG in the germline V gene (reference sequence). V lost 2 bases and J 5 bases, leaving 22 bases between the germline ends. The CDR3 loop reads CAWSSRSSVLLHEQYF. The DNA for the CDR3 is TGTGCCTGGAGTAGTCGTTCGTCAGTGTTGCTCCACGAGCAGTACTTC.

The V call is TRBV20-1, the J call TRBJ2-2; a possible D gene is TRBD2 (5 bases). This CDR3 spans 11 amino acids. Germline CDR1 DFQATT, CDR2 SNEGSKA (reference sequence). Trimming took off 2 bases at V and 7 bases at J, with 5 bases between the two ends. The CDR3 nucleotides read TGCAGTGCTAGAAGCGGCGGGGAGCTGTTTTTT. This encodes CSARSGGELFF.

This clone was counted a single time. The sample carries other DNA sequences with the same CDR3. The chain carries TRBV6-5 and TRBJ2-1, with D tentatively TRBD2 (5 bases). CDR1 and CDR2 from the germline V gene are MNHEY and SVGAGI. The CDR3 extends over 13 amino acids. Trimming stripped 4 bases from V and 4 bases from J, with 8 bases between. The CDR3 loop is CASSSGLYNEQFF. The CDR3 DNA follows: TGTGCCAGCAGTTCCGGACTTTACAATGAGCAGTTCTTC.

The chain carries TRBV10-3 and TRBJ2-1, with unresolved D. The germline V gene encodes CDR1 ENHRY and CDR2 SYGVKD. V lost 6 bases, J lost 5 bases, and 11 bases lay in between. The CDR3 contains 13 residues. The CDR3 nucleotides read TGTGCCATCAGCGGTAACAGAAACAATGAGCAGTTCTTC. Translated, it gives CAISGNRNNEQFF.

The chain recombines TRBV9 with TRBJ2-3; 11 nucleotides agree with TRBD2. The V gene's germline CDR1 is SGDLS and CDR2 YYNGEE. Unmatched junction bases numbered 12, after V lost 3 bases and J lost 6 bases. The CDR3 covers 17 residues. The CDR3, as DNA: TGTGCCAGCAGCGCCGTTACTAGCGGGAGAGGGGCGGATACGCAGTATTTT. This codes for CASSAVTSGRGADTQYF.

The V gene is TRBV29-1, the J gene TRBJ2-7; D might be TRBD1 (6 bases). The CDR3 sequence is 15 residues long. The ends were cut back, 2 bases at V and 2 bases at J, with 16 bases in the middle. The germline CDR1 and CDR2 sequences are SQVTM and ANQGSEA. The CDR3 spells CSVEIGGGHPYEQYF. In DNA form, the CDR3 reads TGCAGCGTTGAAATTGGTGGGGGACACCCCTACGAGCAGTACTTC.

V usage is TRBV4-1 and J usage is TRBJ2-1; TRBD2 matches 8 bases. The CDR3 runs 15 residues. In germline, CDR1 is MGHRA, CDR2 YSYEKL. The V and J ends lost 0 bases and 6 bases, in that order; junction bases with no gene match: 4. CDR3 nucleotide sequence: TGCGCCAGCAGCCAAGATCGACTAGCGCTCAATGAGCAGTTCTTC. Its protein product is CASSQDRLALNEQFF.

This clone appeared a single time. The chain carries TRBV18 and TRBJ2-2; weak D call: TRBD1 (5 bases). The CDR3 spans 13 residues. Trimming shortened V by 5 bases and J by 7 bases, and 11 bases separated the two germline ends. Germline values: CDR1 KGHSH, CDR2 LQKENI. CDR3 protein: CASSSTEIGELFF. The CDR3 bases are TGTGCCAGCTCATCGACAGAAATCGGGGAGCTGTTTTTT. Combining the CDR3 with reference TRBV18 and TRBJ2-2 gives the whole variable domain NAGVMQNPRHLVRRRGQEARLRCSPMKGHSHVYWYRQLPEEGLKFMVYLQKENIIDESGMPKERFSAEFPKEGPSILRIQQVVRGDSAAYFCASSSTEIGELFFGEGSRLTVL.

The V and J genes are TRBV2 and TRBJ1-2; D remains ambiguous. The V end lost 0 bases, the J end lost 4 bases, and 12 bases lay between the germline ends. Germline CDR1 reads SNHLY; CDR2 reads FYNNEI. This CDR3 contains 15 residues. CDR3 in DNA: TGTGCCAGCAGTGAAGCACGGGATCCCTTCTATGGCTACACCTTC. It translates to CASSEARDPFYGYTF.